The 11 T cell receptor beta chains below were found in one sample sequenced in a study of cytomegalovirus exposure and HLA in healthy donors. Use of 60 Vbeta and 13 Jbeta primers characterized the PCR. Generated by immunoSEQ multiplex PCR, the TCRdb table keeps only in-frame clones and is missing some. The table records approximately 120,000 clones, around three quarters of them present only once. Source material: PBMCs. The receptors were sampled from a woman aged 50 to 60 in good health and CMV-seropositive.

The chain couples TRBV2 to TRBJ1-1; weak D call: TRBD1 (5 bases). This CDR3 is 12 amino acids long. The germline V gene has CDR1 SNHLY and CDR2 FYNNEI. The V and J ends lost 6 bases and 12 bases respectively, with 17 bases between them. The CDR3 nucleotides read TGTGCCAGCAGAGGGGCGTCCCGATGTACTTTCTTT. This sequence encodes CASRGASRCTFF. Together with reference TRBV2 and TRBJ1-1, the CDR3 gives the full variable domain: EPEVTQTPSHQVTQMGQEVILRCVPISNHLYFYWYRQILGQKVEFLVSFYNNEISEKSEIFDDQFSVERPDGSNFTLKIRSTKLEDSAMYFCASRGASRCTFFGQGTRLTVV.

The chain carries TRBV29-1 and TRBJ1-5; 8 positions agree with TRBD1. Germline V gene sequence: CDR1 SQVTM, CDR2 ANQGSEA. The CDR3 consists of 13 residues. V lost 4 bases to trimming and J lost 1 base; unmatched junction nucleotides: 0. CDR3 nucleotide sequence: TGCAGCGTTGGGACAGGGAGCAATCAGCCCCAGCATTTT. It is translated as CSVGTGSNQPQHF.

The chain joins TRBV21-1 to TRBJ2-1; TRBD2, as called in the table, went unchecked against the DNA. TRBV21-1 is classified as a pseudogene. This CDR3 is 17 amino acids long. CDR3 coding DNA: TGTGCCAGCAGCCTCCCGGGGACTAGCGGGGGTGCCCATGAGCAGTTCTTC. Its translation: CASSLPGTSGGAHEQFF.

The CDR3 region is CASSEAVEDRTSSGANVLTF. CDR3 DNA sequence: TGTGCCAGCAGTGAGGCTGTTGAGGACAGAACCAGCTCTGGGGCCAACGTCCTGACTTTC. The chain is built from TRBV6-1 and TRBJ2-6; D may be TRBD1 (6 bases). The length of the CDR3 is 20 residues. The ends were cut back, 3 bases at V and 0 bases at J, with 21 bases in the middle. From germline, CDR1 is MNHNS and CDR2 SASEGT.

The chain links TRBV19 to TRBJ1-2; TRBD1 matches at 9 bases. Germline CDR1 and CDR2: LNHDA and SQIVND (reference sequence). V lost 4 bases to trimming and J lost 2 bases; unmatched junction nucleotides: 5. The CDR3 has 15 amino acids. The CDR3 coding sequence is TGTGCCAGTAGTACCGGGACAGGGATCAACTATGGCTACACCTTC. This gives the protein CASSTGTGINYGYTF. The whole variable domain, filled in from reference TRBV19 and TRBJ1-2, reads DGGITQSPKYLFRKEGQNVTLSCEQNLNHDAMYWYRQDPGQGLRLIYYSQIVNDFQKGDIAEGYSVSREKKESFPLTVTSAQKNPTAFYLCASSTGTGINYGYTFGSGTRLTVV.

The V and J genes are TRBV6-1 and TRBJ2-7; maybe TRBD1 (5 bases). Germline lookup yields CDR1 MNHNS and CDR2 SASEGT. This CDR3 is 12 amino acids long. Between the trimmed V and J ends, which lost 4 bases and 5 bases, there was a span of 9 bases. Here the CDR3 DNA reads TGTGCCAGCAGTGGGTGGGGCAACGAGCAGTACTTC. Encoded protein: CASSGWGNEQYF.

This clone was found a few times. The J gene is TRBJ1-1, the V gene TRBV6-1; TRBD1 matches at 8 bases. Germline trimming cut 8 bases from V and 4 bases from J; bases unmatched to any gene: 9. This CDR3 comprises 14 residues. Germline CDR1 MNHNS, CDR2 SASEGT. This CDR3 reads CASEDRALRTEAFF. The CDR3 bases are TGTGCCAGCGAGGACAGGGCACTCCGCACTGAAGCTTTCTTT.

There are a few counts of this clone. The chain has TRBV15 and TRBJ1-2, with D possibly being TRBD1 (5 bases). V was shortened by 0 bases and J by 3 bases, with 8 bases between the two germline ends. The CDR3 is 14 amino acids. Germline V gene sequence: CDR1 LNHNV, CDR2 YYDKDF (reference sequence). In nucleotides, the CDR3 is TGTGCCACCAGCAGAGATAGGGGATACTATGGCTACACCTTC. Amino acid sequence: CATSRDRGYYGYTF.

The gene calls are TRBV5-1 and TRBJ2-2; 7 bases map to TRBD2. The CDR3 runs to 13 residues. V shed 7 bases and J 4 bases; nucleotides not matched to a gene: 4. In germline, CDR1 is SGHRS, CDR2 YFSETQ. CDR3 protein: CASRSSGTGELFF. The CDR3, as DNA: TGCGCCAGCCGCTCTAGCGGCACCGGGGAGCTGTTTTTT.

The rearrangement joins TRBV27 to TRBJ1-1; D is unresolved. Trimming took off 2 bases at V and 1 base at J, with 8 bases between the two ends. CDR3 length: 14 residues. Germline V gene sequence: CDR1 MNHEY, CDR2 SMNVEV (reference sequence). The CDR3 region is CASSLGRKNTEAFF. CDR3 DNA sequence: TGTGCCAGCAGTTTAGGGAGGAAGAACACTGAAGCTTTCTTT.

The CDR3 bases are TGTGCCAGCAGCTTAGTTCCCAGGGCCACCGGGGAGCTGTTTTTT. This gives the protein CASSLVPRATGELFF. The rearrangement uses TRBV7-2 and TRBJ2-2; tentatively, D is TRBD1 (5 bases). CDR3 length equals 15 residues. V shed 1 base and J shed 4 bases, with 10 bases lying between them. Germline V lookup: CDR1 SGHTA, CDR2 FQGNSA.